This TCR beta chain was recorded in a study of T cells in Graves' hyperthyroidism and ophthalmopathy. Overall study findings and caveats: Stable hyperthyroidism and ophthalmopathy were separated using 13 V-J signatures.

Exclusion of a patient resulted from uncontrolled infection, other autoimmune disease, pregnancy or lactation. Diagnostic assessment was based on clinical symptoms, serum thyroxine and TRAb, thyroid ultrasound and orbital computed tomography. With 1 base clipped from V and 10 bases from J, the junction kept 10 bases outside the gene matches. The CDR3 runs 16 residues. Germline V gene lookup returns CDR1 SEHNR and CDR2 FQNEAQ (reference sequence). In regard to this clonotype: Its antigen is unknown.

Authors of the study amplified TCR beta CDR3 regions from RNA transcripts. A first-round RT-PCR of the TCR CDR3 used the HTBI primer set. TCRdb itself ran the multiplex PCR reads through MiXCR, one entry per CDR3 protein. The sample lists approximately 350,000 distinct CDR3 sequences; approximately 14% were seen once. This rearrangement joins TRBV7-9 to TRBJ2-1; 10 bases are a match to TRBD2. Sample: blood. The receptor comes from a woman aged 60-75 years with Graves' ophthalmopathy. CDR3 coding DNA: TGTGCCAGCAGCTTAGTCCCTAGCGGGAGAGGCGGCGAGCAGTTCTTC. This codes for CASSLVPSGRGGEQFF.